This T cell receptor (beta chain) was captured in a study of T cell changes during pregnancy in multiple sclerosis. Here immunoSEQ multiplex PCR was the method, and the copy in TCRdb shows in-frame clones only, minus some. Among roughly 40,000 clones listed, roughly nine tenths were seen once. This CDR3 has 15 amino acids. Between the trimmed V and J ends, which lost 0 bases and 3 bases, there was a span of 13 bases. CDR1 is SGHDT and CDR2 is YYEEEE in the germline V gene. This receptor was obtained from a female donor with multiple sclerosis, enrolled in a pregnancy study. The sample here was CD8+ T cells from peripheral blood mononuclear cells, taken in the first trimester of pregnancy. J is TRBJ2-7 and V is TRBV5-6; perhaps TRBD2 as D (7 bases). The CDR3 loop reads CASSLVRGAGYEQYF. The CDR3 nucleotides read TGTGCCAGCAGCTTGGTTCGGGGGGCTGGCTACGAGCAGTACTTC.